One sample yielded the 16 T cell receptor beta chains listed below, sequenced in a study of shared clonotypes between healthy human individuals. The data were produced by immunoSEQ multiplex PCR, yet TCRdb's version contains in-frame clones alone and is incomplete. The data show about 2.4 million clones, over 85% seen once. Sequencing was carried out using naive CD4+ T cells from PBMCs. Subset denoted: CD45RA+ positively selected. All receptors derive from a man aged 18 to 35 in good health. Some clones in this sample may be carry-over from other donors' samples.

The chain joins TRBV7-2 to TRBJ2-5; D is tentatively TRBD1 or TRBD2 (5 bases each). The last part of the DNA fits TRBJ2-7 better; the J call may be wrong. The CDR3 is 14 amino acids. Germline CDR1 and CDR2: SGHTA and FQGNSA. For the CDR3, the DNA is TGTGCCAGCAGCCTGGGACGCCGTGCCTACGAGCAGTACTTC. This encodes CASSLGRRAYEQYF.

The chain has TRBV7-9 and TRBJ1-5, with TRBD1 matching over 9 bases. This CDR3 comprises 15 residues. CDR1 is SEHNR and CDR2 is FQNEAQ in the germline V gene (reference sequence). Unmatched junction bases numbered 8, after V lost 5 bases and J lost 6 bases. CDR3 residues: CASSPGTGRGQPQHF. CDR3 in DNA: TGTGCCAGCAGCCCCGGGACAGGGAGAGGTCAGCCCCAGCATTTT. Variable domain in full (rest from reference TRBV7-9 and TRBJ1-5): DTGVSQNPRHKITKRGQNVTFRCDPISEHNRLYWYRQTLGQGPEFLTYFQNEAQLEKSRLLSDRFSAERPKGSFSTLEIQRTEQGDSAMYLCASSPGTGRGQPQHFGDGTRLSIL.

J is TRBJ1-1 and V is TRBV7-9, with D unresolved. V shed 4 bases and J shed 3 bases, with 15 bases lying between them. Germline CDR1 SEHNR, CDR2 FQNEAQ (reference sequence). This CDR3 comprises 15 residues. This CDR3 reads CASSYHDPVDTEAFF. The CDR3 DNA reads TGTGCCAGCAGCTACCATGACCCAGTTGACACTGAAGCTTTCTTT.

The chain employs TRBV7-6 and TRBJ2-2, with TRBD1 identical over 7 bases. The V gene's germline CDR1 is SGHVS and CDR2 FNYEAQ. V lost 1 base, J lost 4 bases, and 3 bases stayed unmatched. The CDR3 runs 15 residues. The CDR3 DNA is TGTGCCAGCAGCTTAGGACAGGGCGGCACCGGGGAGCTGTTTTTT. Translation: CASSLGQGGTGELFF.

The chain joins TRBV10-3 to TRBJ1-1; D not certain. The germline V gene encodes CDR1 ENHRY and CDR2 SYGVKD. The CDR3 consists of 15 residues. Trimming shortened V by 4 bases and J by 0 bases, and 12 bases separated the two germline ends. The CDR3 coding sequence is TGTGCCATCAGTGCTAGTCGGGTCATGAACACTGAAGCTTTCTTT. It is translated as CAISASRVMNTEAFF.

The J gene is TRBJ1-4, the V gene TRBV18; tentative D call: TRBD1 (6 bases). Germline V CDR1 and CDR2: KGHSH, LQKENI. Trimming removed 0 bases from V and 10 bases from J, with 12 bases in between. The CDR3 runs 14 residues. CDR3 protein: CASSPPGQPRKLFF. CDR3 sequence (DNA): TGTGCCAGCTCACCACCAGGACAGCCCCGAAAACTGTTTTTT.

The chain joins TRBV6-5 to TRBJ1-5; D uncertain. Per germline, CDR1 MNHEY and CDR2 SVGAGI. The CDR3 contains 15 residues. Trimming cost V 0 bases and J 3 bases, with 9 bases left between them. The CDR3 DNA is TGTGCCAGCAGTTACTCGAGACCCCTCAATCAGCCCCAGCATTTT. As protein: CASSYSRPLNQPQHF.

The chain uses TRBV7-6 and TRBJ2-7; D remains ambiguous. Germline CDR1 reads SGHVS; CDR2 reads FNYEAQ. The CDR3 contains 14 residues. V was shortened by 5 bases and J by 3 bases, with 14 bases between the two germline ends. Written as DNA, the CDR3 is TGTGCCAGCAGCCGGACCGAAAAGTTCTACGAGCAGTACTTC. Residues: CASSRTEKFYEQYF.

The chain carries TRBV2 and TRBJ2-1, with 12 nucleotides matching TRBD2. Looked up from germline, CDR1 is SNHLY and CDR2 is FYNNEI. The J segment lost 8 bases and the V segment lost 7 bases, leaving 9 bases of the junction unmatched. CDR3 length: 15 residues. This CDR3 is CASISSGRARDEQFF. DNA for the CDR3: TGTGCCAGCATATCTAGCGGGAGGGCCAGGGATGAGCAGTTCTTC.

The V and J genes are TRBV29-1 and TRBJ1-1; a possible D gene is TRBD1 (5 bases). The CDR3 totals 13 residues. The germline CDR1 and CDR2 sequences are SQVTM and ANQGSEA. V was trimmed by 4 bases and J by 1 base, leaving 10 bases between them. CDR3 region: CSVGGDGNTEAFF. The CDR3, as DNA: TGCAGCGTTGGGGGGGATGGGAACACTGAAGCTTTCTTT.

V and J are TRBV29-1 and TRBJ1-2; weak D call: TRBD1 (5 bases). V was trimmed by 6 bases and J by 5 bases, leaving 22 bases between them. Germline lookup yields CDR1 SQVTM and CDR2 ANQGSEA. The CDR3 covers 15 residues. The CDR3 sequence: CSVAEDSYSLYGYTF. CDR3 DNA sequence: TGCAGCGTGGCGGAAGACAGTTATTCGTTGTATGGCTACACCTTC.

The chain carries TRBV15 and TRBJ2-5, with D possibly matching TRBD1 (6 bases). Germline V lookup: CDR1 LNHNV, CDR2 YYDKDF (reference sequence). Between the trimmed V and J ends, which lost 0 bases and 6 bases, there was a span of 11 bases. This CDR3 is built from 14 residues. This CDR3 reads CATSRDTRGQTQYF. The CDR3 DNA follows: TGTGCCACCAGCAGAGATACCAGGGGACAGACCCAGTACTTC.

With respect to this clone: The same CDR3 also results from other DNA sequences found in this sample. J is TRBJ2-2 and V is TRBV5-1; weak D call: TRBD1 (7 bases). The germline gives CDR1 SGHRS, CDR2 YFSETQ. V was shortened by 2 bases and J by 0 bases, with 11 bases between the two germline ends. This CDR3 has 16 residues. As DNA, the CDR3 is TGCGCCAGCAGCTTAGGGGGGACAGCGAACACCGGGGAGCTGTTTTTT. Its protein product is CASSLGGTANTGELFF.

This clone was seen only once. V usage is TRBV27 and J usage is TRBJ2-7; TRBD1 matches at 7 bases. CDR3 length: 17 residues. Germline V gene lookup returns CDR1 MNHEY and CDR2 SMNVEV (reference sequence). J was trimmed by 4 bases and V by 4 bases; bases with no gene match: 16. CDR3 nucleotides: TGTGCCAGCAGTTCCCTTCGCACAGGGGACACATGGTACGAGCAGTACTTC. As protein: CASSSLRTGDTWYEQYF.

In nucleotides, the CDR3 is TGTGCCATCAGTGGCCAGGACAGGGGGTGGACAGATACGCAGTATTTT. Translated, it gives CAISGQDRGWTDTQYF. The chain has TRBV10-3 and TRBJ2-3, with TRBD1 identical over 10 bases. Trimming took 4 bases from V and 3 from J; bases not matched to a gene: 7. Per germline, CDR1 ENHRY and CDR2 SYGVKD. The CDR3 spans 16 residues.

The gene calls are TRBV28 and TRBJ1-2, with TRBD1 as a possible D gene (6 bases). V lost 3 bases to trimming and J lost 4 bases, with 12 bases between them. The germline V gene has CDR1 MDHEN and CDR2 SYDVKM. This CDR3 is built from 14 residues. As DNA, the CDR3 is TGTGCCAGCAGTTTCGTAAGGACAGCCTATGGCTACACCTTC. Encoded protein: CASSFVRTAYGYTF.